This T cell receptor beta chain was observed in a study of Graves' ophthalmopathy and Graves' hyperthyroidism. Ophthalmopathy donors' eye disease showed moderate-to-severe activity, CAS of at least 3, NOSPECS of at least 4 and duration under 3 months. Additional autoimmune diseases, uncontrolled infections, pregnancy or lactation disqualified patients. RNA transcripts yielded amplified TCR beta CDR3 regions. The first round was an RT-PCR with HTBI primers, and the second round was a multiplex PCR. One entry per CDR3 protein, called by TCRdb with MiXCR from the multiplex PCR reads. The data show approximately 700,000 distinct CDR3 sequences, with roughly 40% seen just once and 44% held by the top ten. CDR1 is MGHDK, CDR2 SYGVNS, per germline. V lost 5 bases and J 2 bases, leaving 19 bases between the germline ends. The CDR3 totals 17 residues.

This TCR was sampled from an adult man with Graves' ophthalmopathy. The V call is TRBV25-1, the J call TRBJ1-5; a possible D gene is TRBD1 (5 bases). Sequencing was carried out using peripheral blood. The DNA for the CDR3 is TGTGCCAGCAGTCCCCTAGGGGCGGGAGGCGGCAATCAGCCCCAGCATTTT. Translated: CASSPLGAGGGNQPQHF.